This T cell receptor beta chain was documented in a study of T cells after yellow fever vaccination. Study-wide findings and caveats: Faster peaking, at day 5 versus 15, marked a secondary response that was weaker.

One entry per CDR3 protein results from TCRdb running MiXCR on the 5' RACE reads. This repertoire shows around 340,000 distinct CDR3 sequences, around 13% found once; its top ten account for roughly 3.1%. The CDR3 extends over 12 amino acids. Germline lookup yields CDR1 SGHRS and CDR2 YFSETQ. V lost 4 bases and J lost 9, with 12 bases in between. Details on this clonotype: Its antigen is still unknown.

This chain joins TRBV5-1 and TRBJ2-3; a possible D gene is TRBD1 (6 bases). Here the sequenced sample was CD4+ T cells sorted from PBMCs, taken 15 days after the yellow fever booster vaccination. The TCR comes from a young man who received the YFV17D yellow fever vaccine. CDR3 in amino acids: CASSQQGETQYF. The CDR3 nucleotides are TGCGCCAGCAGCCAACAGGGAGAGACGCAGTATTTT. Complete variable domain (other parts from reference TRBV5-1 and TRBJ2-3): KAGVTQTPRYLIKTRGQQVTLSCSPISGHRSVSWYQQTPGQGLQFLFEYFSETQRNKGNFPGRFSGRQFSNSRSEMNVSTLELGDSALYLCASSQQGETQYFGPGTRLTVL.